These 27 T cell receptor beta chains were all obtained from the same sample, sequenced in a study of cytomegalovirus exposure and HLA in healthy donors (dated by TCRdb to the late 2010s). The library was made by the immunoSEQ multiplex PCR assay. TCRdb holds this immuneACCESS table with in-frame rearrangements only. Some clones are missing; in checked studies, unresolved V genes explain under half, and the rest has no known cause. This sample gives around 300,000 clones in total; roughly 90% of them show up just once. Of the sample, approximately 1.2% is held by the ten largest clones. Input material: PBMCs. The receptors here all came from a woman aged 30 to 39 in good health and CMV-seropositive.

The chain joins TRBV13 to TRBJ2-7; TRBD2 matches 10 bases. V dropped 5 bases and J dropped 2; count of bases not matched to a gene: 9. Germline V gene sequence: CDR1 PRHDT, CDR2 FYEKMQ (reference sequence). The CDR3 covers 16 residues. CDR3 in amino acids: CASSLGLAGVTYEQYF. Here the CDR3 DNA reads TGTGCCAGCAGCCTGGGGCTAGCGGGGGTGACCTACGAGCAGTACTTC. Complete variable domain (other parts from reference TRBV13 and TRBJ2-7): AAGVIQSPRHLIKEKRETATLKCYPIPRHDTVYWYQQGPGQDPQFLISFYEKMQSDKGSIPDRFSAQQFSDYHSELNMSSLELGDSALYFCASSLGLAGVTYEQYFGPGTRLTVT.

The rearrangement links TRBV6-1 to TRBJ1-5, with D maybe TRBD1 (5 bases). CDR3 length: 15 amino acids. Germline assignment: CDR1 MNHNS and CDR2 SASEGT. Trimming removed 0 bases at V and 7 bases at J, with 13 bases between. For the CDR3, the DNA is TGTGCCAGCAGTGAAGCGCGAAGGGGAAGACAGCCCCAGCATTTT. Translated: CASSEARRGRQPQHF.

V usage is TRBV28 and J usage is TRBJ1-5; tentatively, D is TRBD1 (6 bases). CDR1 and CDR2 from the germline V gene are MDHEN and SYDVKM. Trimming removed 6 bases from V and 3 bases from J, with 12 bases in between. This CDR3 contains 14 residues. The CDR3 here is CASSSQGTNQPQHF. The CDR3 DNA reads as TGTGCCAGCAGCTCCCAGGGGACCAATCAGCCCCAGCATTTT.

The rearrangement joins TRBV30 to TRBJ1-5; TRBD1 is a possible D gene (5 bases). Between the trimmed V and J ends, which lost 6 bases and 4 bases, there was a span of 13 bases. Germline lookup yields CDR1 GTSNPN and CDR2 SVGIG (reference sequence). The length of the CDR3 is 13 residues. The DNA of the CDR3 is TGTGCCTGTTCCTCGGGACCTAATCAGCCCCAGCATTTT. Encoded protein: CACSSGPNQPQHF.

The rearrangement links TRBV7-9 to TRBJ2-2; a possible D gene is TRBD1 (6 bases). Germline CDR1 and CDR2: SEHNR and FQNEAQ (reference sequence). The CDR3 loop spans 18 amino acids. Trimming took off 1 base at V and 0 bases at J, with 15 bases between the two ends. The CDR3 sequence: CASSLGKYRATNTGELFF. The CDR3 region has the DNA TGTGCCAGCAGCTTAGGGAAATACAGGGCTACGAACACCGGGGAGCTGTTTTTT. Drawing the rest from reference TRBV7-9 and TRBJ2-2, the complete variable domain is DTGVSQNPRHKITKRGQNVTFRCDPISEHNRLYWYRQTLGQGPEFLTYFQNEAQLEKSRLLSDRFSAERPKGSFSTLEIQRTEQGDSAMYLCASSLGKYRATNTGELFFGEGSRLTVL.

V is TRBV9 and J is TRBJ1-6; no clear D. CDR1 SGDLS and CDR2 YYNGEE come from the germline V gene. The CDR3 is 13 residues long. Trimming took 8 bases from V and 5 from J, leaving 11 bases between them. This chain's CDR3 is CASGDRNNSPLHF. The DNA of the CDR3 is TGTGCCAGTGGGGATAGGAATAATTCACCCCTCCACTTT. The complete variable domain, with remaining parts taken from reference TRBV9 and TRBJ1-6, reads DSGVTQTPKHLITATGQRVTLRCSPRSGDLSVYWYQQSLDQGLQFLIQYYNGEERAKGNILERFSAQQFPDLHSELNLSSLELGDSALYFCASGDRNNSPLHFGNGTRLTVT.

The CDR3 region has the DNA TGTGCCAGCAGTTTCCTAGCAAGCTCCTACAATGAGCAGTTCTTC. It encodes CASSFLASSYNEQFF. V and J are TRBV27 and TRBJ2-1, with TRBD2 as a possible D gene (5 bases). This CDR3 has 15 amino acids. The germline V and J ends were trimmed by 3 bases and 0 bases, with 9 bases remaining between them. Germline V gene data show CDR1 as MNHEY and CDR2 as SMNVEV (reference sequence).

The rearrangement links TRBV27 to TRBJ2-1; 8 bases line up with TRBD2. Trimming removed 2 bases from V and 3 bases from J; junction bases left unmatched: 3. Germline V CDR1 and CDR2: MNHEY, SMNVEV (reference sequence). CDR3 length: 15 residues. The DNA for the CDR3 is TGTGCCAGCAGTTTACGGGAGGGCTACTACAATGAGCAGTTCTTC. Protein sequence: CASSLREGYYNEQFF.

The V and J genes are TRBV5-1 and TRBJ2-1; 12 positions match TRBD2. The CDR3 spans 16 residues. CDR1 SGHRS and CDR2 YFSETQ come from the germline V gene. Trimming at V came to 4 bases and at J to 9 bases, leaving 11 bases not matched to a gene. The CDR3 nucleotides read TGCGCCAGCAGCGTTAACCTAGCGGGGGGGCCGGGTGAGCAGTTCTTC. Its protein is CASSVNLAGGPGEQFF.

The rearrangement joins TRBV16 to TRBJ1-6; perhaps TRBD1 as D (5 bases). This CDR3 spans 18 amino acids. Germline V gene data show CDR1 as KGHSY and CDR2 as FQNENV. V lost 0 bases to trimming and J lost 7 bases, with 19 bases between them. The CDR3 DNA reads as TGTGCCAGCAGCCAATCGGGCGAGGGGCTAGGTGGAAATTCACCCCTCCACTTT. It is translated as CASSQSGEGLGGNSPLHF. The whole variable domain, remainder taken from reference TRBV16 and TRBJ1-6, is GEEVAQTPKHLVRGEGQKAKLYCAPIKGHSYVFWYQQVLKNEFKFLISFQNENVFDETGMPKERFSAKCLPNSPCSLEIQATKLEDSAVYFCASSQSGEGLGGNSPLHFGNGTRLTVT.

V and J are TRBV6-1 and TRBJ2-5; D is unresolved. Germline CDR1 is MNHNS and CDR2 is SASEGT. The V and J ends lost 9 bases and 4 bases respectively, with 12 bases between them. The CDR3 is made up of 12 amino acids. CDR3 nucleotide sequence: TGTGCCAGTGCAGCGAAGGGAGAGACCCAGTACTTC. Amino acid sequence: CASAAKGETQYF.

The rearrangement joins TRBV30 to TRBJ1-5; no definite D call. Germline CDR1 and CDR2: GTSNPN and SVGIG (reference sequence). The length of the CDR3 is 13 residues. V lost 2 bases and J lost 9, with 14 bases in between. Written as DNA, the CDR3 is TGTGCCTGGAGTAAAACGACTCCGGGGCCCCAGCATTTT. This gives the protein CAWSKTTPGPQHF.

J is TRBJ2-7 and V is TRBV11-1, with D possibly TRBD1 on 6 matching bases. Per the germline V gene, CDR1 is SGHAT and CDR2 is FQDESV (reference sequence). The CDR3 is 14 amino acids. Trimming took off 2 bases at V and 2 bases at J, with 10 bases between the two ends. The DNA of the CDR3 is TGTGCCAGCAGCTTATCGGACAGTACCTACGAGCAGTACTTC. Translating gives CASSLSDSTYEQYF.

This sequence joins TRBV9 and TRBJ2-3; D call uncertain. Germline CDR1 is SGDLS and CDR2 is YYNGEE. The CDR3 spans 14 residues. Trimming took 1 base from V and 0 from J, leaving 6 bases between them. The CDR3 reads CASSVLDSTDTQYF. The CDR3 nucleotides read TGTGCCAGCAGCGTACTGGACAGCACAGATACGCAGTATTTT.

This clone has just a few counts. The gene calls are TRBV29-1 and TRBJ2-2; either TRBD1 or TRBD2 may fit D (6 bases each). CDR3 size: 16 residues. The germline V gene encodes CDR1 SQVTM and CDR2 ANQGSEA. Trimming removed 0 bases at V and 4 bases at J, with 15 bases between. The DNA of the CDR3 is TGCAGCGTTGAAGAGGAGGCGGGACACCTCACCGGGGAGCTGTTTTTT. Translation gives CSVEEEAGHLTGELFF.

V is TRBV28 and J is TRBJ2-7, with a possible D match to TRBD1 (6 bases). The V and J ends lost 4 bases and 4 bases respectively, with 14 bases between them. This CDR3 has 14 amino acids. The germline V gene encodes CDR1 MDHEN and CDR2 SYDVKM. The CDR3, as DNA: TGTGCCAGCAGTTCCACAGGGCTAGTGTACGAGCAGTACTTC. Translation gives CASSSTGLVYEQYF.

DNA of the CDR3: TGTGCCAGCAGCCGTAGCCACCAATCGCAGTATTTT. Translating it yields CASSRSHQSQYF. This chain connects TRBV28 to TRBJ2-3, with D unresolved. This CDR3 spans 12 amino acids. CDR1 and CDR2 (germline): MDHEN, SYDVKM. V lost 6 bases and J 10 bases, leaving 14 bases between the germline ends.

The gene calls are TRBV28 and TRBJ1-1; D gene ambiguous. From germline, CDR1 is MDHEN and CDR2 SYDVKM. This CDR3 comprises 12 residues. V lost 6 bases, J lost 6 bases, and 11 bases lay in between. CDR3: CASSPPGAEAFF. The CDR3 DNA is TGTGCCAGCAGCCCCCCGGGCGCTGAAGCTTTCTTT.

There are a few counts of this clone. The rearrangement uses TRBV6-4 and TRBJ1-1; D perhaps matches TRBD1 (5 bases). Deletions cut 3 bases from V and 6 bases from J, with 11 bases between. There are 13 residues in the CDR3. The germline V gene has CDR1 MRHNA and CDR2 SNTAGT. CDR3 loop: CASSEQAQAEAFF. The CDR3 coding sequence is TGTGCCAGCAGTGAACAGGCTCAGGCTGAAGCTTTCTTT.

The chain has TRBV28 and TRBJ2-1; D gene ambiguous. The germline V gene has CDR1 MDHEN and CDR2 SYDVKM. The CDR3 covers 15 residues. The V end was cut by 3 bases, the J end by 2 bases, with 11 bases between. This CDR3 is CASSFPHGTYNEQFF. CDR3 bases: TGTGCCAGCAGTTTTCCTCACGGCACCTACAATGAGCAGTTCTTC.

The genes are TRBV7-8 and TRBJ1-2; D is ambiguous. There are 17 residues in the CDR3. V was trimmed by 5 bases and J by 0 bases, leaving 19 bases between them. Germline values: CDR1 SGHVS, CDR2 FQNEAQ. This chain's CDR3 is CASSLTTVNKANYGYTF. CDR3 sequence (DNA): TGTGCCAGCAGCCTAACGACGGTGAATAAAGCTAACTATGGCTACACCTTC.

This chain links TRBV19 with TRBJ1-1; the D gene is possibly TRBD1 (6 bases). There are 15 residues in the CDR3. Germline V CDR1 and CDR2: LNHDA, SQIVND (reference sequence). V lost 3 bases and J 4 bases, leaving 15 bases between the germline ends. The CDR3 protein is CASSIPQGRTTEAFF. The CDR3 DNA sequence: TGTGCCAGTAGTATTCCACAGGGAAGGACCACTGAAGCTTTCTTT.

V gene TRBV30 combines with J gene TRBJ2-7, with TRBD1 matching over 10 bases. The trim removed 0 bases at V and 2 bases at J, leaving 7 bases unmatched. Germline V gene lookup returns CDR1 GTSNPN and CDR2 SVGIG (reference sequence). The CDR3 is 16 amino acids. CDR3 bases: TGTGCCTGGAGTGTACGTACCGGGACAGGGGCCTACGAGCAGTACTTC. It codes for CAWSVRTGTGAYEQYF.

The V call is TRBV12-5, the J call TRBJ1-2, with 9 bases that match TRBD1. Germline-derived CDR1 and CDR2 are LGHNT and FRNRAP. This CDR3 has 16 amino acids. V shed 1 base, J shed 6 bases, and the junction held 9 bases outside the gene matches. The CDR3 DNA reads TGTGCTAGTGGTTTGGAAGCCGGGACAGGGTTGGATGGCTACACCTTC. It codes for CASGLEAGTGLDGYTF.

This clone is a singleton in its sample. V gene TRBV28 combines with J gene TRBJ2-7; 8 bases agree with TRBD1. V was pared by 5 bases and J by 1 base, with 4 bases of the junction left unmatched. The CDR3 runs to 14 residues. Germline values: CDR1 MDHEN, CDR2 SYDVKM. Here the CDR3 reads CASSNRQGSYEQYF. For the CDR3, the DNA is TGTGCCAGCAGTAATAGACAGGGGTCCTACGAGCAGTACTTC.

The chain joins TRBV5-1 to TRBJ1-2, with D perhaps TRBD1 (6 bases). The CDR3 sequence is 10 residues long. V gave up 9 bases and J gave up 8 bases, with 11 bases separating them. In germline, CDR1 is SGHRS, CDR2 YFSETQ. The DNA for the CDR3 is TGCGCCATCCCGGGACAAGGCTACACCTTC. Amino acids: CAIPGQGYTF.

This rearrangement joins TRBV6-5 to TRBJ1-6; D gene ambiguous. CDR3 size: 15 residues. The germline gives CDR1 MNHEY, CDR2 SVGAGI. Trimming took 7 bases from V and 2 from J, leaving 12 bases between them. The CDR3 bases are TGTGCCAGCAAATCCCCTTACCCCTATAATTCACCCCTCCACTTT. It codes for CASKSPYPYNSPLHF.